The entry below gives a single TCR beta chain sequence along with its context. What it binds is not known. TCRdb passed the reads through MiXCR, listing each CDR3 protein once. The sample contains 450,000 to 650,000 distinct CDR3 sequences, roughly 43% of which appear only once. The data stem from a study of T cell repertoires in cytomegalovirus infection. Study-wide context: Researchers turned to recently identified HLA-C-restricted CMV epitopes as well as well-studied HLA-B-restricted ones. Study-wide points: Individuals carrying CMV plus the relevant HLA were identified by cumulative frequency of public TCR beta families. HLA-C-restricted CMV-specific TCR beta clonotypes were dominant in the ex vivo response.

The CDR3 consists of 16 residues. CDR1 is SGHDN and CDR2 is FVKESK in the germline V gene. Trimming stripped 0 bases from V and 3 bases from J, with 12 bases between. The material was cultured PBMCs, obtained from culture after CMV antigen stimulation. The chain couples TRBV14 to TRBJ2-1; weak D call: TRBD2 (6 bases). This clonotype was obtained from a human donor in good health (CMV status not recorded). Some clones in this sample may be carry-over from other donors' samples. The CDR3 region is CASSQDGGSYYNEQFF. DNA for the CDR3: TGTGCCAGCAGCCAAGATGGGGGGTCTTACTACAATGAGCAGTTCTTC.